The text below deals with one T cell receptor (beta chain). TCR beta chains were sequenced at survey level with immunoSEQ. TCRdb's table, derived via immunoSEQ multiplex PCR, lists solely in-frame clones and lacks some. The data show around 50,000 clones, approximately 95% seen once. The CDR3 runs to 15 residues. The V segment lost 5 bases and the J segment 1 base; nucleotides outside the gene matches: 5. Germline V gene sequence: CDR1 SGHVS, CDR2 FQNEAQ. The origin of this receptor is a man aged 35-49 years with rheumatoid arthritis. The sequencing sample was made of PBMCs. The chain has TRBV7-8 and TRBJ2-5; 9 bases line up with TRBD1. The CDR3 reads CASSPRDRVQETQYF. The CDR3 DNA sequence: TGTGCCAGCAGCCCCCGGGACAGGGTCCAAGAGACCCAGTACTTC.